The 13 T cell receptor beta chains presented below share a single source sample, sequenced in a study of CD8 T cells in Susac syndrome (dated by TCRdb to between 2017 and 2020). The method was the immunoSEQ multiplex PCR assay. RNA was extracted using the RNeasy kit, and roughly 0.5 to 1 ug of the RNA was reverse transcribed with random hexamers. Through fastp at Q25 and MiXCR, TCRdb rebuilt clones from the public reads, retaining in-frame beta chains. Records with the same CDR3 protein are collapsed into one entry carrying the most frequent genes and DNA. Present in this sample are about 240,000 distinct CDR3 sequences, about 96% of which were seen just once. Of the sample, roughly 0.1% is held by the ten largest clones. Material for sequencing was CD4+ T cells from PBMCs. These receptors were collected from a human donor with Susac syndrome.

This sequence joins TRBV9 and TRBJ2-7; 8 nucleotides align to TRBD2. The CDR3 contains 17 residues. V lost 5 bases, J lost 2 bases, and 15 bases stayed unmatched. Per the germline V gene, CDR1 is SGDLS and CDR2 is YYNGEE. The CDR3 here is CASSARPGVAGPYEQYF. CDR3 bases: TGTGCCAGCAGTGCAAGACCCGGGGTAGCGGGGCCCTACGAGCAGTACTTC.

The chain carries TRBV12-3 or TRBV12-4 and TRBJ1-1; D gene ambiguous. The CDR3 sequence is 10 residues long. Trimming shortened V by 3 bases and J by 11 bases, and 7 bases separated the two germline ends. The CDR3 loop reads CASSLYGAFF. The CDR3 region has the DNA TGTGCCAGCAGTTTGTATGGGGCTTTCTTT.

The chain has TRBV5-1 and TRBJ2-7, with 11 bases that match TRBD1. Germline-derived CDR1 and CDR2 are SGHRS and YFSETQ. Trimming cost V 4 bases and J 2 bases; bases outside gene matches: 5. CDR3 size: 15 residues. The CDR3 DNA sequence: TGCGCCAGCAGCCCGGGGGGACAGGGGGCCTACGAGCAGTACTTC. Its translation is CASSPGGQGAYEQYF.

This rearrangement joins TRBV29-1 to TRBJ1-1; TRBD1 might be the D (5 bases). Germline loops: CDR1 SQVTM, CDR2 ANQGSEA. The CDR3 loop spans 13 amino acids. Between the trimmed V and J ends, which lost 2 bases and 3 bases, there was a span of 10 bases. The CDR3 DNA is TGCAGCGTTGAATCGACAGCCGACACTGAAGCTTTCTTT. Its protein is CSVESTADTEAFF.

The chain has TRBV9 and TRBJ2-1, with 9 bases identical to TRBD2. The V gene's germline CDR1 is SGDLS and CDR2 YYNGEE. Trimming removed 8 bases from V and 5 bases from J; junction bases left unmatched: 8. This CDR3 has 14 residues. The CDR3 sequence is CASSKRGVHNEQFF. DNA for the CDR3: TGTGCCAGTAGCAAGCGGGGGGTACACAATGAGCAGTTCTTC. The complete variable domain, with remaining parts taken from reference TRBV9 and TRBJ2-1, reads DSGVTQTPKHLITATGQRVTLRCSPRSGDLSVYWYQQSLDQGLQFLIQYYNGEERAKGNILERFSAQQFPDLHSELNLSSLELGDSALYFCASSKRGVHNEQFFGPGTRLTVL.

This clonotype was detected only once. The chain uses TRBV20-1 and TRBJ2-3; no clear D. The CDR3 loop spans 12 amino acids. CDR1 and CDR2 (germline): DFQATT, SNEGSKA (reference sequence). V was shortened by 0 bases and J by 1 base, with 2 bases between the two germline ends. The CDR3 loop reads CSARERTDTQYF. The CDR3, as DNA: TGCAGTGCTAGAGAGCGCACAGATACGCAGTATTTT.

The gene calls are TRBV20-1 and TRBJ2-3, with D possibly TRBD1 on 7 matching bases. The V gene's germline CDR1 is DFQATT and CDR2 SNEGSKA (reference sequence). Trimming took 6 bases from V and 6 from J, leaving 13 bases between them. This CDR3 region has 12 residues. The CDR3 DNA reads as TGCAGTGCCGACAGGGACTCGGATACGCAGTATTTT. It is translated as CSADRDSDTQYF.

This chain connects TRBV30 to TRBJ1-1; the D gene is possibly TRBD1 (6 bases). V lost 8 bases to trimming and J lost 1 base, with 14 bases between them. The CDR3 runs to 13 residues. Per germline, CDR1 GTSNPN and CDR2 SVGIG (reference sequence). The chain's CDR3 is CAGIQGTNTEAFF. CDR3 DNA: TGTGCCGGAATACAGGGTACGAACACTGAAGCTTTCTTT.

The rearrangement links TRBV3-1 to TRBJ2-1, with TRBD1 as a possible D gene (6 bases). The germline V gene encodes CDR1 LGHDT and CDR2 YNNKEL (reference sequence). The CDR3 totals 12 residues. Trimming took 1 base from V and 9 from J, leaving 7 bases between them. This chain's CDR3 is CASSQVGAEQFF. CDR3 bases: TGTGCCAGCAGCCAAGTGGGGGCTGAGCAGTTCTTC.

V and J are TRBV4-2 and TRBJ2-1; D is uncertain. The CDR3 has 16 residues. Germline-derived CDR1 and CDR2 are LGHNA and YNFKEQ. Trimming took off 5 bases at V and 0 bases at J, with 14 bases between the two ends. CDR3 sequence: CASSRARPSSYNEQFF. In DNA, the CDR3 is TGTGCCAGCAGCAGGGCGCGGCCAAGCTCCTACAATGAGCAGTTCTTC.

This sequence joins TRBV24-1 and TRBJ1-5; D is possibly TRBD1 (6 bases). V lost 9 bases to trimming and J lost 1 base, with 12 bases between them. This CDR3 contains 14 residues. Looked up from germline, CDR1 is KGHDR and CDR2 is SFDVKD. This CDR3 is CATWGPRSNQPQHF. Written as DNA, the CDR3 is TGTGCCACCTGGGGGCCCCGGAGCAATCAGCCCCAGCATTTT.

V gene TRBV15 combines with J gene TRBJ1-4; D unclear. The V gene's germline CDR1 is LNHNV and CDR2 YYDKDF (reference sequence). The CDR3 is 14 residues long. Trimming stripped 8 bases from V and 0 bases from J, with 10 bases between. DNA for the CDR3: TGTGCCACCGGGTTCAGCGCAACTAATGAAAAACTGTTTTTT. This translates into CATGFSATNEKLFF.

The chain is built from TRBV28 and TRBJ1-5; 7 bases are a match to TRBD1. The CDR3 totals 15 residues. V lost 11 bases to trimming and J lost 5 bases; unmatched junction nucleotides: 15. Germline CDR1 reads MDHEN; CDR2 reads SYDVKM. The CDR3 here is CAVTTDRAGDQPQHF. The CDR3 DNA reads as TGTGCCGTCACGACAGACAGGGCGGGCGATCAGCCCCAGCATTTT.